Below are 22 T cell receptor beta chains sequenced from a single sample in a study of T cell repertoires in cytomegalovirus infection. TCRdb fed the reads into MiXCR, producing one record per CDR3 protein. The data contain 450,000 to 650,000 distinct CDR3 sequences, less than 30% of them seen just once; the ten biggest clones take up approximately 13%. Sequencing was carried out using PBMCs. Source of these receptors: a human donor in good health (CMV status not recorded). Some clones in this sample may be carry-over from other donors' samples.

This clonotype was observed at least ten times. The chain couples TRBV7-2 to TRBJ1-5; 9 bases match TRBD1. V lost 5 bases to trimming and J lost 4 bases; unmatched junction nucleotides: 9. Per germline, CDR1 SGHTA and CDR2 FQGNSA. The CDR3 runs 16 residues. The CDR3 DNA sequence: TGTGCCAGCAGCCCATGGTCCGGGACAGGGAATCAGCCCCAGCATTTT. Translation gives CASSPWSGTGNQPQHF.

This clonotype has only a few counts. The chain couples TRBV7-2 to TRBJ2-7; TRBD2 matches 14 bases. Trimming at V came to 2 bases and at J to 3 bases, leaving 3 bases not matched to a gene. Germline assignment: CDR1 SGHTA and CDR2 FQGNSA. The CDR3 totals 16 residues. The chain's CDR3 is CASSLPGLAGVYEQYF. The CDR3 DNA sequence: TGTGCCAGCAGCTTACCGGGACTAGCGGGGGTCTACGAGCAGTACTTC.

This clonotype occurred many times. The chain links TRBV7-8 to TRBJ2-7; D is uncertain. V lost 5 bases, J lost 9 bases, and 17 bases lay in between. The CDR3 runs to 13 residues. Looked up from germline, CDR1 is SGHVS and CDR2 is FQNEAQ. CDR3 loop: CASSAAGLRGQYV. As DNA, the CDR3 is TGTGCCAGCAGCGCGGCAGGCCTACGAGGGCAGTACGTC.

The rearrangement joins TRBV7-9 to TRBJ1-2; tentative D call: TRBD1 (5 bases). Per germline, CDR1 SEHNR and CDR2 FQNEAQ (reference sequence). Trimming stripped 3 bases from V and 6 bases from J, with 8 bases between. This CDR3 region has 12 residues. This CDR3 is CASSFDRDGYTF. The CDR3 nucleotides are TGTGCCAGCAGCTTCGACAGAGATGGCTACACCTTC. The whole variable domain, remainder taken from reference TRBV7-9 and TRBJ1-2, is DTGVSQNPRHKITKRGQNVTFRCDPISEHNRLYWYRQTLGQGPEFLTYFQNEAQLEKSRLLSDRFSAERPKGSFSTLEIQRTEQGDSAMYLCASSFDRDGYTFGSGTRLTVV.

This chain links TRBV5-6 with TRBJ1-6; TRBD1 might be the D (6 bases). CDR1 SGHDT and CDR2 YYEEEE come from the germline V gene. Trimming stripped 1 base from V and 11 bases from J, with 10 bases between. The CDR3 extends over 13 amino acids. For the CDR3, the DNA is TGTGCCAGCAGCTTGACGGGGGGCCCACCCCTCCACTTT. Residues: CASSLTGGPPLHF.

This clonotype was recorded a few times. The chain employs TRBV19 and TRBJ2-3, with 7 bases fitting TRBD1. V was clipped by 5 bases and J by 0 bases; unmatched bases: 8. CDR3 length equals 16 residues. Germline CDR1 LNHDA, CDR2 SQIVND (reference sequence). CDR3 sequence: CASSSGQDSSTDTQYF. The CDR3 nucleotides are TGTGCCAGTAGTTCCGGACAGGACTCTAGCACAGATACGCAGTATTTT.

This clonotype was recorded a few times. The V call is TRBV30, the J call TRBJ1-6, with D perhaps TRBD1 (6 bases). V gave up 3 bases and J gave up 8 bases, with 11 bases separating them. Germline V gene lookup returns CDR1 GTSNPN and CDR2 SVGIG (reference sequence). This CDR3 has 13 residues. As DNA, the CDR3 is TGTGCCTGGAGGTCACAGGGACATTCACCCCTCCACTTT. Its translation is CAWRSQGHSPLHF.

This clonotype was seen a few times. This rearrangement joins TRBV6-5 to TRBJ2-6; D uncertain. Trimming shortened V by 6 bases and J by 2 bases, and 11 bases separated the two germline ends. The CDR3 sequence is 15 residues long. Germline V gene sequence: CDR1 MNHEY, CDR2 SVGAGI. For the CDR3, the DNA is TGTGCCAGCAGCCTTAGCCCCACTGGGGCCAACGTCCTGACTTTC. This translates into CASSLSPTGANVLTF.

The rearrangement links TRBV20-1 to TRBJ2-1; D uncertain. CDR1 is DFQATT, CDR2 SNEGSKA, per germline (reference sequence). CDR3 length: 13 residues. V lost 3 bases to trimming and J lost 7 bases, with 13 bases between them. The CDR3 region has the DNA TGCAGTGCTAGGCGTGCGAACCAAAATGAGCAGTTCTTC. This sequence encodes CSARRANQNEQFF.

CDR3 sequence (DNA): TGTGCCAGCGGACTTCAGGGGTGGCATCAGCCCCAGCATTTT. This encodes CASGLQGWHQPQHF. V is TRBV12-3 or TRBV12-4 and J is TRBJ1-5, with D perhaps matching TRBD1 (6 bases). The CDR3 extends over 14 amino acids. Trimming cost V 8 bases and J 5 bases, with 16 bases left between them.

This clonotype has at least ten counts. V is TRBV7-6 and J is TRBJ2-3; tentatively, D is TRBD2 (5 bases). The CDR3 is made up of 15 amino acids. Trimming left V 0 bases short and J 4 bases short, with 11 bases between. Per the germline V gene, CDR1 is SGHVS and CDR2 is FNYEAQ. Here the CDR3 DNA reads TGTGCCAGCAGCTTAGCGCAGCGGTATTCAGATACGCAGTATTTT. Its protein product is CASSLAQRYSDTQYF.

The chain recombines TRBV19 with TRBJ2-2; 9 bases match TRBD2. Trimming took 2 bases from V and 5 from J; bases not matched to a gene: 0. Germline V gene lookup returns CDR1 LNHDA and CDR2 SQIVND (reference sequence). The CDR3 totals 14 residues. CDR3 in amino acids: CASSILAGTGELFF. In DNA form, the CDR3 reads TGTGCCAGTAGTATACTAGCGGGAACCGGGGAGCTGTTTTTT.

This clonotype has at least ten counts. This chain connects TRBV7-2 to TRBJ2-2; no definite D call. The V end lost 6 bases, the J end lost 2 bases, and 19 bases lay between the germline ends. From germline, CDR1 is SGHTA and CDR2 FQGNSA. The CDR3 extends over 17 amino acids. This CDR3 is CASRPPRTDSNTGELFF. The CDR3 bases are TGTGCCAGCAGACCGCCGAGGACGGATAGTAACACCGGGGAGCTGTTTTTT.

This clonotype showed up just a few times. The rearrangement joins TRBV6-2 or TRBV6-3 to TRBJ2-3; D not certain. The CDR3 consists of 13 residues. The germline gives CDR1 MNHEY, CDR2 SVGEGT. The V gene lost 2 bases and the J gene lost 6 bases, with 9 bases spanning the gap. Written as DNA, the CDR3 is TGTGCCAGCAGTTACCGGACGTCGGATACGCAGTATTTT. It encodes CASSYRTSDTQYF.

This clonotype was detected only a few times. The CDR3 protein is CASSPARGAGQFF. CDR3 sequence (DNA): TGTGCCAGCAGTCCCGCACGTGGGGCGGGGCAGTTCTTC. The genes are TRBV2 and TRBJ2-1; D tentatively reads TRBD1 or TRBD2 (5 bases each). V was cut by 5 bases and J by 12 bases, with 17 bases left in between. The CDR3 runs to 13 residues. Germline CDR1 is SNHLY and CDR2 is FYNNEI.

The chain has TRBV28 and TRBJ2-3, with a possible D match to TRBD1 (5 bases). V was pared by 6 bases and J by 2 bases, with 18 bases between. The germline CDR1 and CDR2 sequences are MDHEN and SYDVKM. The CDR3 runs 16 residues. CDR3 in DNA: TGTGCCAGCAGCGACCCCGGCAGGGCCCTCACAGATACGCAGTATTTT. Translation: CASSDPGRALTDTQYF.

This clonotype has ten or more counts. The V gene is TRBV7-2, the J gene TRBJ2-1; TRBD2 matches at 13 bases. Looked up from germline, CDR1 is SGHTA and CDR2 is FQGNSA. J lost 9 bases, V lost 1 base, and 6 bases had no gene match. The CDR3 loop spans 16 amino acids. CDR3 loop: CASSLETSGRRGEQFF. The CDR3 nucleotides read TGTGCCAGCAGCTTAGAGACTAGCGGGAGGCGGGGTGAGCAGTTCTTC.

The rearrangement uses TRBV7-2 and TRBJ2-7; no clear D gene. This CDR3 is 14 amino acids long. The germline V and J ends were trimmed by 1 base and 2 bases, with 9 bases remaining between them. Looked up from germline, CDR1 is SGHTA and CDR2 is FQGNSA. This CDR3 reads CASSLDSATYEQYF. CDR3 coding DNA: TGTGCCAGCAGCTTAGATTCGGCGACCTACGAGCAGTACTTC.

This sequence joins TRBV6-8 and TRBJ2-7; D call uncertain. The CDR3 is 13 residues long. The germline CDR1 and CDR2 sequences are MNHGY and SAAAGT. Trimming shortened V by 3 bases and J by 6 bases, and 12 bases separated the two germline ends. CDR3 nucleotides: TGTGCCAGCAGTTATCTACAAGGCTCCGAGCAGTACGTC. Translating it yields CASSYLQGSEQYV.

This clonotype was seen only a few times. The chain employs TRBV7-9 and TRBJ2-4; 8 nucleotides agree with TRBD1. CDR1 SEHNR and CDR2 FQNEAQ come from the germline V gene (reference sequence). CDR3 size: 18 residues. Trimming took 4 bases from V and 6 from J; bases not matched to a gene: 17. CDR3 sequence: CASSSSGPGQATPNIQYF. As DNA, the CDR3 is TGTGCCAGCAGCTCCTCTGGTCCGGGACAGGCGACTCCAAACATTCAGTACTTC. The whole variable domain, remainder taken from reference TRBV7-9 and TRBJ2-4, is DTGVSQNPRHKITKRGQNVTFRCDPISEHNRLYWYRQTLGQGPEFLTYFQNEAQLEKSRLLSDRFSAERPKGSFSTLEIQRTEQGDSAMYLCASSSSGPGQATPNIQYFGAGTRLSVL.

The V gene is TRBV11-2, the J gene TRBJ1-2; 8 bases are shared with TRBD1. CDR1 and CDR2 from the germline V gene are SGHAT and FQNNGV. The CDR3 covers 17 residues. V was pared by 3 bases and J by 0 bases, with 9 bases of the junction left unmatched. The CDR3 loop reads CASSFRLADRANYGYTF. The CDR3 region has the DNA TGTGCCAGCAGCTTTAGATTGGCGGACAGGGCTAACTATGGCTACACCTTC.

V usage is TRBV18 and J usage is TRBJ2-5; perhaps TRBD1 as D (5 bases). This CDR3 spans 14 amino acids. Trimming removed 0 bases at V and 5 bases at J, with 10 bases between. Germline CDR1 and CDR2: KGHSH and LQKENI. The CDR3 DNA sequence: TGTGCCAGCTCACCACCTGGACATATGGAGACCCAGTACTTC. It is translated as CASSPPGHMETQYF.